These 25 T cell receptor beta chains share one sample of origin, sequenced in a study of cytomegalovirus exposure and HLA in healthy donors. A multiplex PCR was run with 60 Vbeta primers and 13 Jbeta primers. Clones were sequenced by immunoSEQ multiplex PCR, and TCRdb holds only the in-frame ones, with some missing. The sample has approximately 210,000 clones, roughly three quarters seen once; the top ten hold 1.6%. The specimen sequenced was PBMCs. These receptors were taken from a woman in her forties or fifties in good health and CMV-seronegative.

The V call is TRBV4-3, the J call TRBJ2-3; 9 positions agree with TRBD2. Trimming took 4 bases from V and 3 from J; bases not matched to a gene: 2. Germline CDR1 is LGHNA and CDR2 is YSLEER. The CDR3 is 14 amino acids. The CDR3 DNA reads as TGCGCCAGCAGCCCCGCGGGGGGGACAGATACGCAGTATTTT. The encoded protein is CASSPAGGTDTQYF.

The J gene is TRBJ1-1, the V gene TRBV5-1, with a weak D call TRBD1 (5 bases). Trimming took 0 bases from V and 3 from J, leaving 12 bases between them. CDR1 and CDR2 from the germline V gene are SGHRS and YFSETQ. This CDR3 has 15 residues. The CDR3 region is CASSLDAGGDTEAFF. The CDR3 DNA sequence: TGCGCCAGCAGCTTGGATGCAGGAGGGGACACTGAAGCTTTCTTT.

The chain employs TRBV7-2 and TRBJ2-7; 13 nucleotides agree with TRBD2. Trimming took 3 bases from V and 6 from J; bases not matched to a gene: 2. Germline V gene lookup returns CDR1 SGHTA and CDR2 FQGNSA. CDR3 length equals 14 residues. The DNA for the CDR3 is TGTGCCAGCAGCTTCACTAGCGGGGGGGCCGAGCAGTACTTC. Protein: CASSFTSGGAEQYF.

The rearrangement uses TRBV28 and TRBJ2-2; TRBD2 matches 11 bases. Trimming took 5 bases from V and 6 from J; bases not matched to a gene: 8. Per the germline V gene, CDR1 is MDHEN and CDR2 is SYDVKM. The length of the CDR3 is 16 residues. CDR3 nucleotides: TGTGCCAGCAGTCCCCGGGGTAGCGGGAGGGCCGGGGAGCTGTTTTTT. It yields the protein CASSPRGSGRAGELFF.

The chain has TRBV29-1 and TRBJ2-1, with 7 bases matching TRBD1. The V and J ends lost 6 bases and 6 bases, in that order; junction bases with no gene match: 8. This CDR3 contains 13 residues. Germline-derived CDR1 and CDR2 are SQVTM and ANQGSEA. For the CDR3, the DNA is TGCAGCGTACCGACAGGGCCTAGCAATGAGCAGTTCTTC. Encoded protein: CSVPTGPSNEQFF.

This rearrangement joins TRBV28 to TRBJ1-1, with D possibly being TRBD1 (6 bases). Between the trimmed V and J ends, which lost 1 base and 6 bases, there was a span of 12 bases. This CDR3 contains 14 residues. The germline V gene has CDR1 MDHEN and CDR2 SYDVKM. CDR3 DNA sequence: TGTGCCAGCAGTTTATTACTGGGGGCCTCTGAAGCTTTCTTT. Residues: CASSLLLGASEAFF. Complete variable domain (other parts from reference TRBV28 and TRBJ1-1): DVKVTQSSRYLVKRTGEKVFLECVQDMDHENMFWYRQDPGLGLRLIYFSYDVKMKEKGDIPEGYSVSREKKERFSLILESASTNQTSMYLCASSLLLGASEAFFGQGTRLTVV.

This chain links TRBV7-9 with TRBJ2-3; D is ambiguous. Trimming shortened V by 4 bases and J by 4 bases, and 15 bases separated the two germline ends. Looked up from germline, CDR1 is SEHNR and CDR2 is FQNEAQ (reference sequence). The CDR3 spans 15 residues. CDR3 bases: TGTGCCAGCAGCTCACCTGAAGAAGAGGCAGATACGCAGTATTTT. Translating gives CASSSPEEEADTQYF.

V and J are TRBV28 and TRBJ1-4; 8 bases are a match to TRBD1. Germline-derived CDR1 and CDR2 are MDHEN and SYDVKM. This CDR3 contains 15 residues. Unmatched junction bases numbered 10, after V lost 6 bases and J lost 7 bases. The DNA for the CDR3 is TGTGCCAGCAGCCAATCAGGGGGCGTAAGTGAAAAACTGTTTTTT. Translation gives CASSQSGGVSEKLFF. Complete variable domain (other parts from reference TRBV28 and TRBJ1-4): DVKVTQSSRYLVKRTGEKVFLECVQDMDHENMFWYRQDPGLGLRLIYFSYDVKMKEKGDIPEGYSVSREKKERFSLILESASTNQTSMYLCASSQSGGVSEKLFFGSGTQLSVL.

The chain joins TRBV20-1 to TRBJ1-4; unclear D gene. This CDR3 is 10 amino acids long. Germline CDR1 DFQATT, CDR2 SNEGSKA (reference sequence). The V end was cut by 6 bases, the J end by 6 bases, with 5 bases between. The CDR3 DNA reads TGCAGTGCATATCATGAAAAACTGTTTTTT. Translation: CSAYHEKLFF.

V and J are TRBV4-3 and TRBJ1-2, with 7 bases fitting TRBD1. Germline V CDR1 and CDR2: LGHNA, YSLEER. With V trimmed by 1 base and J by 5 bases, 4 bases remained unmatched. The CDR3 runs to 14 residues. The CDR3 here is CASSQATGVYGYTF. CDR3 sequence (DNA): TGCGCCAGCAGCCAAGCCACAGGGGTATATGGCTACACCTTC.

The chain recombines TRBV7-2 with TRBJ1-4; a possible D gene is TRBD1 (5 bases). The CDR3 has 15 amino acids. Germline V gene sequence: CDR1 SGHTA, CDR2 FQGNSA. Trimming removed 1 base from V and 5 bases from J, with 11 bases in between. The CDR3 sequence is CASSLGRAGNEKLFF. The CDR3 region has the DNA TGTGCCAGCAGCTTAGGAAGGGCAGGGAATGAAAAACTGTTTTTT.

The genes are TRBV9 and TRBJ2-2; D remains unclear. CDR3 length: 13 residues. V was shortened by 4 bases and J by 8 bases, with 12 bases between the two germline ends. The V gene's germline CDR1 is SGDLS and CDR2 YYNGEE. In nucleotides, the CDR3 is TGTGCCAGCAGCACCCGACTCCTAGGGGAGCTGTTTTTT. Its translation: CASSTRLLGELFF.

The rearrangement links TRBV7-9 to TRBJ2-7; no firm D call. Germline CDR1 SEHNR, CDR2 FQNEAQ (reference sequence). V lost 1 base to trimming and J lost 1 base, with 8 bases between them. The CDR3 has 14 amino acids. As DNA, the CDR3 is TGTGCCAGCAGCTTAGATGGCTGGTCCTACGAGCAGTACTTC. Translated: CASSLDGWSYEQYF.

The gene calls are TRBV29-1 and TRBJ1-3; D is possibly TRBD1 (5 bases). The CDR3 loop spans 15 amino acids. Trimming cost V 6 bases and J 0 bases, with 15 bases left between them. Germline V gives CDR1 SQVTM, CDR2 ANQGSEA. The CDR3 bases are TGCAGCGTCACGGGACTCTGGAGCTCTGGAAACACCATATATTTT. Amino acid sequence: CSVTGLWSSGNTIYF.

The V and J genes are TRBV4-2 and TRBJ1-2, with D maybe TRBD1 (5 bases). Per the germline V gene, CDR1 is LGHNA and CDR2 is YNFKEQ. The CDR3 runs 16 residues. V lost 3 bases to trimming and J lost 8 bases, with 22 bases between them. As DNA, the CDR3 is TGTGCCAGCAGCCAGGAGGCCCGGGGGGTCTGGGGGGGCTACACCTTC. Translating gives CASSQEARGVWGGYTF.

J is TRBJ2-7 and V is TRBV25-1; 11 positions match TRBD2. V trimming: 3 bases; J trimming: 7 bases; junction bases outside the gene matches: 5. Germline V lookup: CDR1 MGHDK, CDR2 SYGVNS. The CDR3 has 14 residues. The CDR3 DNA reads as TGTGCCAGCAGTGATAGCGGGAGGGGTAGGGAGCAGTACTTC. Amino acids: CASSDSGRGREQYF.

This chain uses TRBV19 with TRBJ2-7; perhaps TRBD2 as D (6 bases). V was cut by 4 bases and J by 4 bases, with 17 bases left in between. This CDR3 contains 15 residues. The germline V gene has CDR1 LNHDA and CDR2 SQIVND (reference sequence). This CDR3 is CASSTSTGTRYEQYF. The CDR3 DNA is TGTGCCAGTAGTACATCAACCGGGACTCGGTACGAGCAGTACTTC.

This clone has only one observation. The CDR3 nucleotides are TGTGCCAGCAGGCGGACTGGGGCCAACGTCCTGACTTTC. Amino acids: CASRRTGANVLTF. The V and J genes are TRBV7-9 and TRBJ2-6; no clear D gene. Germline V CDR1 and CDR2: SEHNR, FQNEAQ (reference sequence). The germline V and J ends were trimmed by 6 bases and 2 bases, with 5 bases remaining between them. This CDR3 comprises 13 residues. The full variable domain, rest sourced from reference TRBV7-9 and TRBJ2-6, is DTGVSQNPRHKITKRGQNVTFRCDPISEHNRLYWYRQTLGQGPEFLTYFQNEAQLEKSRLLSDRFSAERPKGSFSTLEIQRTEQGDSAMYLCASRRTGANVLTFGAGSRLTVL.

This clone was detected only a few times. This chain uses TRBV7-9 with TRBJ2-7, with D maybe TRBD1 (6 bases). Trimming stripped 5 bases from V and 4 bases from J, with 21 bases between. CDR1 is SEHNR and CDR2 is FQNEAQ in the germline V gene (reference sequence). This CDR3 has 16 amino acids. The CDR3 protein is CASSPAWGRAMYEQYF. DNA of the CDR3: TGTGCCAGCAGCCCAGCGTGGGGGCGAGCGATGTACGAGCAGTACTTC.

CDR3 protein: CASSLEGLVVDTQYF. Written as DNA, the CDR3 is TGTGCCAGCAGTCTAGAGGGACTCGTCGTCGATACGCAGTATTTT. The chain joins TRBV9 to TRBJ2-3; the D gene is possibly TRBD2 (6 bases). Germline V gives CDR1 SGDLS, CDR2 YYNGEE. CDR3 size: 15 residues. V shed 5 bases and J shed 6 bases, with 19 bases lying between them.

This chain connects TRBV5-1 to TRBJ1-1; TRBD1 agrees at 9 bases. CDR1 is SGHRS and CDR2 is YFSETQ in the germline V gene. CDR3 size: 13 residues. V trimming: 4 bases; J trimming: 11 bases; junction bases outside the gene matches: 9. In DNA, the CDR3 is TGCGCCAGCAGCCACGGGGACAGGGTGGGGGCTTTCTTT. Translated, it gives CASSHGDRVGAFF.

This sequence joins TRBV7-2 and TRBJ2-5; TRBD2 matches 8 bases. The CDR3 runs to 16 residues. The junction had 8 bases not matched to a gene; V was cut back by 1 base and J by 4 bases. Germline V gene lookup returns CDR1 SGHTA and CDR2 FQGNSA. This chain's CDR3 is CASSLGGSGMGETQYF. The CDR3 nucleotides are TGTGCCAGCAGCTTAGGAGGTAGCGGGATGGGAGAGACCCAGTACTTC.

The chain recombines TRBV18 with TRBJ1-2; 9 bases line up with TRBD1. The CDR3 sequence is 15 residues long. Per germline, CDR1 KGHSH and CDR2 LQKENI. The ends lost 3 bases at V and 3 bases at J; junction bases unmatched: 5. The CDR3 spells CASSPGQGRDYGYTF. The CDR3 nucleotides read TGTGCCAGCTCACCGGGACAGGGAAGAGACTATGGCTACACCTTC.

V usage is TRBV5-1 and J usage is TRBJ1-5; 7 nucleotides agree with TRBD1. V lost 4 bases, J lost 6 bases, and 7 bases stayed unmatched. CDR1 and CDR2 (germline): SGHRS, YFSETQ. CDR3 length: 14 residues. The CDR3 nucleotides read TGCGCCAGCAGCCCCGACAGGGAAGGTCAGCCCCAGCATTTT. Encoded protein: CASSPDREGQPQHF.

The genes are TRBV4-3 and TRBJ1-2, with a tentative D call TRBD1 (6 bases). Germline V gene sequence: CDR1 LGHNA, CDR2 YSLEER. The CDR3 contains 15 residues. V dropped 3 bases and J dropped 0 bases, with 11 bases sitting between them. The chain's CDR3 is CASSQGDNSNYGYTF. In DNA, the CDR3 is TGCGCCAGCAGCCAGGGGGACAACTCTAACTATGGCTACACCTTC.